A selection of T cell receptor beta chains follows, all from one sample in a study of T cells after yellow fever vaccination. MiXCR was run by TCRdb on the 5' RACE reads, yielding one entry per CDR3 protein. The top ten clones hold less than 3.5% of a sample with over 250,000 distinct CDR3 sequences, about 5% of them seen once. Sequencing was performed on CD4+ T cells sorted from PBMCs, taken on the day of the yellow fever booster vaccination. The receptors originated from a man aged 18 to 30 who received the YFV17D yellow fever vaccine. Both conserved end residues are part of each CDR3. Each record gives: V gene, D gene, clone size, J gene, CDR3 protein, CDR3 DNA. D genes are given only for firm matches. Clone size is given for some rows only: seen once, a few or many times, or a class if the clone is expanded.

v_gene: TRBV19
d_gene: NA
abundance: few
j_gene: TRBJ1-1
CDR3aa: CASSILGRRVNTEAFF
CDR3nt: TGTGCCAGTAGTATCCTCGGCCGCCGAGTGAACACTGAAGCTTTCTTT

v_gene: TRBV25-1
d_gene: NA
abundance: NA
j_gene: TRBJ2-5
CDR3aa: CASSELGGGDFQETQYF
CDR3nt: TGTGCCAGCAGTGAACTGGGGGGGGGCGACTTCCAAGAGACCCAGTACTTC

v_gene: TRBV20-1
d_gene: NA
abundance: many
j_gene: TRBJ1-2
CDR3aa: CSAFLQGHGYTF
CDR3nt: TGCAGTGCTTTTTTACAGGGACATGGCTACACCTTC

v_gene: TRBV7-2
d_gene: NA
abundance: NA
j_gene: TRBJ1-2
CDR3aa: CASSLRDGDGYTF
CDR3nt: TGTGCCAGCAGCCTACGGGACGGTGATGGCTACACCTTC

v_gene: TRBV12-3/TRBV12-4
d_gene: TRBD1
abundance: many
j_gene: TRBJ2-3
CDR3aa: CASREGTGNTDTQYF
CDR3nt: TGTGCCAGCAGGGAAGGGACAGGGAACACAGATACGCAGTATTTT

v_gene: TRBV28
d_gene: NA
abundance: NA
j_gene: TRBJ1-6
CDR3aa: CASNYNSPLHF
CDR3nt: TGTGCCAGCAACTATAATTCACCCCTCCACTTT

v_gene: TRBV10-3
d_gene: NA
abundance: many
j_gene: TRBJ2-7
CDR3aa: CAISEGSFGGAMFEQYF
CDR3nt: TGTGCCATCAGTGAGGGAAGTTTTGGGGGTGCGATGTTCGAGCAGTACTTC

v_gene: TRBV6-5
d_gene: NA
abundance: few
j_gene: TRBJ2-1
CDR3aa: CASSYAGRSYNEQFF
CDR3nt: TGTGCCAGCAGTTATGCGGGGAGGTCCTACAATGAGCAGTTCTTC

v_gene: TRBV6-5
d_gene: NA
abundance: few
j_gene: TRBJ2-4
CDR3aa: CASSLLGSKNIQYF
CDR3nt: TGTGCCAGCAGTTTACTGGGATCCAAAAACATTCAGTACTTC

v_gene: TRBV27
d_gene: TRBD1
abundance: few
j_gene: TRBJ2-2
CDR3aa: CASSWGMDRDTGELFF
CDR3nt: TGTGCCAGCAGCTGGGGGATGGACAGGGACACCGGGGAGCTGTTTTTT

v_gene: TRBV5-4
d_gene: NA
abundance: few
j_gene: TRBJ2-2
CDR3aa: CASSPSGGGQDGELFF
CDR3nt: TGTGCCAGCAGCCCCTCCGGCGGGGGCCAGGACGGGGAGCTGTTTTTT

v_gene: TRBV7-3
d_gene: NA
abundance: NA
j_gene: TRBJ2-7
CDR3aa: CASSLIPTMGGHEQYF
CDR3nt: TGTGCCAGCAGCTTAATCCCCACAATGGGGGGACACGAGCAGTACTTC

v_gene: TRBV20-1
d_gene: NA
abundance: NA
j_gene: TRBJ1-5
CDR3aa: CSARGGERGNQPQHF
CDR3nt: TGCAGTGCTAGAGGCGGGGAGAGGGGCAATCAGCCCCAGCATTTT

v_gene: TRBV7-9
d_gene: TRBD2
abundance: few
j_gene: TRBJ2-3
CDR3aa: CASSLVGLALSTDTQYF
CDR3nt: TGTGCCAGCAGCTTAGTCGGACTAGCGTTAAGCACAGATACGCAGTATTTT

v_gene: TRBV6-6
d_gene: NA
abundance: many
j_gene: TRBJ2-5
CDR3aa: CASSFPGGGQETQYF
CDR3nt: TGTGCCAGCAGTTTCCCGGGGGGCGGTCAAGAGACCCAGTACTTC

v_gene: TRBV9
d_gene: TRBD1
abundance: NA
j_gene: TRBJ1-3
CDR3aa: CASSVKAGTGNGDTIYF
CDR3nt: TGTGCCAGCAGCGTCAAAGCAGGGACAGGGAATGGAGACACCATATATTTT

v_gene: TRBV5-1
d_gene: NA
abundance: NA
j_gene: TRBJ2-7
CDR3aa: CASGDIGGSYEQYF
CDR3nt: TGCGCCAGCGGGGATATTGGTGGCTCCTACGAGCAGTACTTC

v_gene: TRBV14
d_gene: TRBD1
abundance: few
j_gene: TRBJ1-2
CDR3aa: CASSHTRDRDIFYGYTF
CDR3nt: TGTGCCAGCAGCCATACAAGGGACAGGGATATATTCTATGGCTACACCTTC

v_gene: TRBV24-1
d_gene: NA
abundance: many
j_gene: TRBJ2-3
CDR3aa: CATSDVADTQYF
CDR3nt: TGTGCCACCAGTGATGTCGCAGATACGCAGTATTTT

v_gene: TRBV12-3/TRBV12-4
d_gene: TRBD1
abundance: few
j_gene: TRBJ1-4
CDR3aa: CASSTGTGKNEKLFF
CDR3nt: TGTGCCAGCAGCACCGGGACAGGGAAAAATGAAAAACTGTTTTTT

v_gene: TRBV5-1
d_gene: NA
abundance: many
j_gene: TRBJ2-1
CDR3aa: CASCPGKEFNFFSYNEQFF
CDR3nt: TGCGCCAGCTGCCCCGGGAAGGAGTTTAATTTTTTCTCCTACAATGAGCAGTTCTTC

v_gene: TRBV3-1
d_gene: NA
abundance: few
j_gene: TRBJ2-6
CDR3aa: CASSQDMSGANVLTF
CDR3nt: TGTGCCAGCAGCCAAGATATGTCTGGGGCCAACGTCCTGACTTTC

v_gene: TRBV18
d_gene: NA
abundance: NA
j_gene: TRBJ2-3
CDR3aa: CASSPPWGRGSTDTQYF
CDR3nt: TGTGCCAGCTCACCACCCTGGGGCAGGGGAAGCACAGATACGCAGTATTTT

v_gene: TRBV7-2
d_gene: TRBD1
abundance: many
j_gene: TRBJ1-5
CDR3aa: CASSSGTGFQPQHF
CDR3nt: TGTGCCAGCAGTTCCGGGACAGGGTTTCAGCCCCAGCATTTT

v_gene: TRBV6-1
d_gene: NA
abundance: many
j_gene: TRBJ1-3
CDR3aa: CASSSTGGSGNTIYF
CDR3nt: TGTGCCAGCAGTTCAACCGGGGGTTCTGGAAACACCATATATTTT

v_gene: TRBV7-7
d_gene: TRBD1
abundance: many
j_gene: TRBJ2-7
CDR3aa: CASSQTGGATSEQYF
CDR3nt: TGTGCCAGCAGTCAGACAGGGGGCGCGACCAGCGAGCAGTACTTC

v_gene: TRBV20-1
d_gene: TRBD1
abundance: few
j_gene: TRBJ1-1
CDR3aa: CSARVRTGGTEAFF
CDR3nt: TGCAGTGCTAGAGTTCGGACAGGGGGTACTGAAGCTTTCTTT

v_gene: TRBV4-1
d_gene: NA
abundance: few
j_gene: TRBJ2-2
CDR3aa: CASSQVGTLTPPGELFF
CDR3nt: TGCGCCAGCAGCCAAGTAGGAACTCTGACCCCCCCCGGGGAGCTGTTTTTT

v_gene: TRBV4-3
d_gene: TRBD1
abundance: many
j_gene: TRBJ1-1
CDR3aa: CASSQAPSGQGNTEAFF
CDR3nt: TGCGCCAGCAGCCAAGCACCCTCGGGACAGGGAAACACTGAAGCTTTCTTT

v_gene: TRBV12-3/TRBV12-4
d_gene: NA
abundance: NA
j_gene: TRBJ1-5
CDR3aa: CASTLRGDQPQHF
CDR3nt: TGTGCCAGCACCCTACGGGGGGATCAGCCCCAGCATTTT

v_gene: TRBV10-3
d_gene: NA
abundance: few
j_gene: TRBJ2-7
CDR3aa: CAISELRSGQYF
CDR3nt: TGTGCCATCAGTGAATTACGGAGCGGGCAGTACTTC

v_gene: TRBV9
d_gene: NA
abundance: NA
j_gene: TRBJ1-3
CDR3aa: CASSGLWGPGNTIYF
CDR3nt: TGTGCCAGCAGCGGGTTATGGGGGCCTGGAAACACCATATATTTT

v_gene: TRBV6-5
d_gene: TRBD2
abundance: NA
j_gene: TRBJ2-1
CDR3aa: CASSTLAGVYNEQFF
CDR3nt: TGTGCCAGCAGTACCCTGGCGGGGGTCTACAATGAGCAGTTCTTC

v_gene: TRBV18
d_gene: NA
abundance: many
j_gene: TRBJ2-4
CDR3aa: CASSSGRPAKNIQYF
CDR3nt: TGTGCCAGCTCCTCCGGACGTCCAGCCAAAAACATTCAGTACTTC

v_gene: TRBV28
d_gene: TRBD2
abundance: many
j_gene: TRBJ2-5
CDR3aa: CASSPPLAGRETQYF
CDR3nt: TGTGCCAGCAGTCCGCCACTAGCGGGGCGAGAGACCCAGTACTTC

v_gene: TRBV4-2
d_gene: NA
abundance: few
j_gene: TRBJ2-1
CDR3aa: CASSQDRDNEQFF
CDR3nt: TGTGCCAGCAGCCAAGACAGAGACAATGAGCAGTTCTTC

v_gene: TRBV5-5
d_gene: NA
abundance: many
j_gene: TRBJ1-5
CDR3aa: CASSFGGFYNQPQHF
CDR3nt: TGTGCCAGCAGCTTCGGGGGGTTTTACAATCAGCCCCAGCATTTT

v_gene: TRBV11-2
d_gene: TRBD1
abundance: many
j_gene: TRBJ1-1
CDR3aa: CASSLGRWTGNTEAFF
CDR3nt: TGTGCCAGCAGCTTAGGTCGCTGGACAGGGAACACTGAAGCTTTCTTT

v_gene: TRBV15
d_gene: TRBD1
abundance: many
j_gene: TRBJ2-1
CDR3aa: CATSRPPDRASYNEQFF
CDR3nt: TGTGCCACCAGCAGGCCACCGGACAGGGCCTCCTACAATGAGCAGTTCTTC

v_gene: TRBV5-1
d_gene: TRBD1
abundance: NA
j_gene: TRBJ2-7
CDR3aa: CASSSAQGAWEQYF
CDR3nt: TGCGCCAGCAGCTCGGCTCAGGGGGCTTGGGAGCAGTACTTC

v_gene: TRBV5-1
d_gene: NA
abundance: few
j_gene: TRBJ2-1
CDR3aa: CASSLYQDPNEQFF
CDR3nt: TGCGCCAGCAGCTTGTATCAGGACCCCAATGAGCAGTTCTTC

v_gene: TRBV6-6
d_gene: TRBD2
abundance: many
j_gene: TRBJ2-3
CDR3aa: CASSLGTSLFTDTQYF
CDR3nt: TGTGCCAGCAGTTTGGGGACTAGCCTTTTCACAGATACGCAGTATTTT

v_gene: TRBV19
d_gene: NA
abundance: few
j_gene: TRBJ1-1
CDR3aa: CASSSDSRFSFGFF
CDR3nt: TGTGCCAGTAGTTCCGACAGTAGATTCTCTTTCGGTTTCTTT